A single sample gave rise to the 25 T cell receptor beta chains below, sequenced in a study of blood T cell repertoires in COVID-19. Profiled with immunoSEQ multiplex PCR; TCRdb holds only in-frame clones, not every one. The sample consists of approximately 150,000 clones, roughly 88% of them appearing once. What was sequenced was PBMCs or T cells enriched from blood (not recorded which). Receptors originate from a man aged 70 or older who had been exposed to COVID-19.

The count of this clone is one. The rearrangement links TRBV7-2 to TRBJ2-2, with a weak D call TRBD2 (5 bases). The CDR3 loop spans 14 amino acids. In germline, CDR1 is SGHTA, CDR2 FQGNSA. Between the trimmed V and J ends, which lost 2 bases and 5 bases, there was a span of 9 bases. The DNA for the CDR3 is TGTGCCAGCAGCTTATCTACTAGTACCGGGGAGCTGTTTTTT. This gives the protein CASSLSTSTGELFF.

The gene calls are TRBV6-5 and TRBJ1-5; no clear D. Germline values: CDR1 MNHEY, CDR2 SVGAGI. V dropped 0 bases and J dropped 3 bases, with 9 bases sitting between them. The CDR3 is made up of 15 amino acids. In nucleotides, the CDR3 is TGTGCCAGCAGTTACTCAGCAGGTTACAATCAGCCCCAGCATTTT. Translation gives CASSYSAGYNQPQHF.

The genes are TRBV10-3 and TRBJ2-1, with 7 bases that match TRBD2. Germline V lookup: CDR1 ENHRY, CDR2 SYGVKD. This CDR3 is 13 amino acids long. V trimming: 10 bases; J trimming: 3 bases; junction bases outside the gene matches: 6. The DNA for the CDR3 is TGTGCCACTAGCTGGGGGGGCTACAATGAGCAGTTCTTC. Its translation is CATSWGGYNEQFF.

The rearrangement uses TRBV12-3 or TRBV12-4 and TRBJ1-4; tentative D call: TRBD1 (5 bases). The V gene lost 7 bases and the J gene lost 7 bases, with 10 bases spanning the gap. The CDR3 contains 12 residues. The CDR3 region is CASTPGIEKLFF. The DNA for the CDR3 is TGTGCCAGCACCCCAGGGATTGAAAAACTGTTTTTT.

The chain is built from TRBV9 and TRBJ2-2; 8 bases line up with TRBD2. The CDR3 spans 15 residues. The trim removed 5 bases at V and 2 bases at J, leaving 5 bases unmatched. CDR1 and CDR2 (germline): SGDLS, YYNGEE. The CDR3: CASSLLAANTGELFF. The CDR3 DNA reads TGTGCCAGCAGTTTACTAGCGGCTAACACCGGGGAGCTGTTTTTT.

The genes are TRBV18 and TRBJ2-2, with 9 bases lining up with TRBD1. This CDR3 spans 17 amino acids. V lost 1 base, J lost 6 bases, and 9 bases stayed unmatched. Looked up from germline, CDR1 is KGHSH and CDR2 is LQKENI. CDR3 sequence reads: CASSPRGSGQGAGELFF. In DNA, the CDR3 is TGTGCCAGCTCACCACGAGGTTCGGGACAGGGCGCCGGGGAGCTGTTTTTT. Together with reference TRBV18 and TRBJ2-2, the CDR3 gives the full variable domain: NAGVMQNPRHLVRRRGQEARLRCSPMKGHSHVYWYRQLPEEGLKFMVYLQKENIIDESGMPKERFSAEFPKEGPSILRIQQVVRGDSAAYFCASSPRGSGQGAGELFFGEGSRLTVL.

The V and J genes are TRBV18 and TRBJ2-7; 12 nucleotides line up with TRBD2. Trimming at V came to 2 bases and at J to 1 base, leaving 3 bases not matched to a gene. This CDR3 is built from 16 residues. Germline CDR1 and CDR2: KGHSH and LQKENI. The CDR3 coding sequence is TGTGCCAGCTCACCATCTGGACTAGCGGGATCCTACGAGCAGTACTTC. The encoded protein is CASSPSGLAGSYEQYF.

The rearrangement links TRBV6-2 or TRBV6-3 to TRBJ2-1, with a tentative D call TRBD2 (6 bases). CDR1 is MNHEY and CDR2 is SVGEGT in the germline V gene. The CDR3 loop spans 12 amino acids. V shed 0 bases and J shed 12 bases, with 9 bases lying between them. CDR3 sequence (DNA): TGTGCCAGCAGTTACTCACTAGCCGGGCAGTTCTTC. Amino acids: CASSYSLAGQFF.

The genes are TRBV6-5 and TRBJ1-1, with no clear D. The V end lost 0 bases, the J end lost 2 bases, and 13 bases lay between the germline ends. Germline V gene lookup returns CDR1 MNHEY and CDR2 SVGAGI. This CDR3 region has 16 residues. The CDR3 region has the DNA TGTGCCAGCAGTTACTCGTTTGGTAAACTTAACACTGAAGCTTTCTTT. Translation: CASSYSFGKLNTEAFF.

CDR3 DNA: TGTGCCAGCTCACCACGTTCTAGCGGGAGCTCCTACGAGCAGTACTTC. Its protein product is CASSPRSSGSSYEQYF. V usage is TRBV18 and J usage is TRBJ2-7, with 10 nucleotides matching TRBD2. The trim removed 1 base at V and 0 bases at J, leaving 3 bases unmatched. The CDR3 sequence is 16 residues long. Germline V lookup: CDR1 KGHSH, CDR2 LQKENI. Based on the CDR3 plus reference TRBV18 and TRBJ2-7, the full variable domain is NAGVMQNPRHLVRRRGQEARLRCSPMKGHSHVYWYRQLPEEGLKFMVYLQKENIIDESGMPKERFSAEFPKEGPSILRIQQVVRGDSAAYFCASSPRSSGSSYEQYFGPGTRLTVT.

V usage is TRBV28 and J usage is TRBJ2-6, with D perhaps matching TRBD1 (5 bases). The CDR3 extends over 17 amino acids. Trimming removed 4 bases at V and 0 bases at J, with 13 bases between. In germline, CDR1 is MDHEN, CDR2 SYDVKM. CDR3 coding DNA: TGTGCCAGCAGTTACCGCAGGGCCCCCTCTGGGGCCAACGTCCTGACTTTC. Translating gives CASSYRRAPSGANVLTF.

This clone was detected a few times. The gene calls are TRBV6-2 or TRBV6-3 and TRBJ1-1; the D is unclear. Germline values: CDR1 MNHEY, CDR2 SVGEGT. V lost 0 bases and J lost 4, with 9 bases in between. The CDR3 is 14 residues long. The CDR3 region has the DNA TGTGCCAGCAGTTACTCTGTGGCTGGCACTGAAGCTTTCTTT. Protein sequence: CASSYSVAGTEAFF.

The rearrangement uses TRBV12-3 or TRBV12-4 and TRBJ2-1; TRBD2 matches 9 bases. CDR3 length: 13 residues. J was trimmed by 5 bases and V by 7 bases; bases with no gene match: 3. CDR3 bases: TGTGCCAGCAAGCTAGCGGGGCACAATGAGCAGTTCTTC. This sequence encodes CASKLAGHNEQFF.

This clone was observed a few times. The V call is TRBV11-2, the J call TRBJ1-3; 7 positions match TRBD1. J lost 0 bases, V lost 1 base, and 12 bases had no gene match. CDR1 is SGHAT, CDR2 FQNNGV, per germline. This CDR3 region has 19 residues. The CDR3 protein is CASSLVPATGQISGNTIYF. The CDR3 region has the DNA TGTGCCAGCAGCTTAGTTCCCGCGACAGGGCAGATCTCTGGAAACACCATATATTTT.

In this sample, this clone turned up a few times. The gene calls are TRBV30 and TRBJ1-1; no clear D gene. The germline CDR1 and CDR2 sequences are GTSNPN and SVGIG (reference sequence). V was clipped by 3 bases and J by 1 base, with 12 bases between them. This CDR3 is 14 amino acids long. CDR3 DNA: TGTGCCTGGAGCCTCATTTCAGGGAACACTGAAGCTTTCTTT. It translates to CAWSLISGNTEAFF.

This chain uses TRBV5-1 with TRBJ1-3; TRBD1 might be the D (5 bases). Trimming removed 4 bases from V and 0 bases from J, with 14 bases in between. The CDR3 runs 16 residues. The germline V gene has CDR1 SGHRS and CDR2 YFSETQ. The CDR3: CASSASQGLSGNTIYF. As DNA, the CDR3 is TGCGCCAGCAGCGCTAGTCAGGGCCTCTCTGGAAACACCATATATTTT.

This clone was picked up a small number of times. The chain recombines TRBV7-2 with TRBJ1-4; no reliable D call. Germline assignment: CDR1 SGHTA and CDR2 FQGNSA. V was clipped by 8 bases and J by 0 bases, with 13 bases between them. The CDR3 consists of 15 residues. This CDR3 is CASSRDPATNEKLFF. For the CDR3, the DNA is TGTGCCAGCTCCCGGGATCCTGCAACTAATGAAAAACTGTTTTTT.

The count of this clone is one. J is TRBJ2-3 and V is TRBV5-4, with 11 bases fitting TRBD2. Germline V gene sequence: CDR1 SGHNT, CDR2 YYREEE (reference sequence). The CDR3 contains 13 residues. V dropped 9 bases and J dropped 6; count of bases not matched to a gene: 6. CDR3 coding DNA: TGTGCCACTCCGGGACTAGCGGAGGATACGCAGTATTTT. Translation: CATPGLAEDTQYF. The full variable domain, with the rest looked up from reference TRBV5-4 and TRBJ2-3, is ETGVTQSPTHLIKTRGQQVTLRCSSQSGHNTVSWYQQALGQGPQFIFQYYREEENGRGNFPPRFSGLQFPNYSSELNVNALELDDSALYLCATPGLAEDTQYFGPGTRLTVL.

V is TRBV9 and J is TRBJ1-2; D ambiguous. The V end was cut by 2 bases, the J end by 8 bases, with 16 bases between. Per germline, CDR1 SGDLS and CDR2 YYNGEE. The CDR3 covers 14 residues. In DNA form, the CDR3 reads TGTGCCAGCAGCGTCGGTCCTGGACTAGGAGGCTACACCTTC. Translating gives CASSVGPGLGGYTF. The variable domain in full, with the rest retrieved from reference TRBV9 and TRBJ1-2, is DSGVTQTPKHLITATGQRVTLRCSPRSGDLSVYWYQQSLDQGLQFLIQYYNGEERAKGNILERFSAQQFPDLHSELNLSSLELGDSALYFCASSVGPGLGGYTFGSGTRLTVV.

The chain carries TRBV6-5 and TRBJ1-2; no clear D. The CDR3 consists of 13 residues. The germline V gene has CDR1 MNHEY and CDR2 SVGAGI. Trimming pared 0 bases from V and 8 bases from J, leaving 10 bases between. CDR3 in DNA: TGTGCCAGCAGTTACTCGAGTGGTTTGGGCTACACCTTC. Protein product: CASSYSSGLGYTF.

This clone was observed a single time. The chain couples TRBV7-3 to TRBJ2-3; 8 nucleotides line up with TRBD1. The germline gives CDR1 SGHTA, CDR2 FQGTGA. The CDR3 runs to 14 residues. Losses at the gene ends were 4 bases for V and 5 bases for J; bases not matched to a gene: 5. CDR3 DNA sequence: TGTGCCAGCAGCTCGGACAGGGTCCAAGATACGCAGTATTTT. Its translation is CASSSDRVQDTQYF.

The chain employs TRBV6-4 and TRBJ1-6; D is uncertain. Trimming removed 4 bases from V and 13 bases from J, with 11 bases in between. This CDR3 spans 12 amino acids. The germline V gene encodes CDR1 MRHNA and CDR2 SNTAGT. The CDR3 is CASSAPRFPLHF. The CDR3 DNA reads TGTGCCAGCAGTGCCCCCCGTTTCCCCCTCCACTTT.

The chain employs TRBV6-5 and TRBJ1-1, with D perhaps matching TRBD1 (6 bases). Trimming removed 8 bases from V and 5 bases from J, with 18 bases in between. CDR3 length: 14 amino acids. Germline CDR1 is MNHEY and CDR2 is SVGAGI. This CDR3 is CASRDNTVWTEAFF. CDR3 nucleotide sequence: TGTGCCAGCCGGGACAATACGGTTTGGACTGAAGCTTTCTTT.

The CDR3 DNA is TGTGCCAGCAAACAGGGGGGGAGCTCCTATAATTCACCCCTCCACTTT. The encoded protein is CASKQGGSSYNSPLHF. The chain combines TRBV27 with TRBJ1-6, with 8 bases fitting TRBD1. V shed 7 bases, J shed 0 bases, and the junction held 5 bases outside the gene matches. Germline lookup yields CDR1 MNHEY and CDR2 SMNVEV (reference sequence). The CDR3 consists of 16 residues.

The rearrangement uses TRBV11-2 and TRBJ2-6, with 7 bases lining up with TRBD1. The CDR3 sequence is 19 residues long. J lost 2 bases, V lost 0 bases, and 10 bases had no gene match. Per the germline V gene, CDR1 is SGHAT and CDR2 is FQNNGV. CDR3 in DNA: TGTGCCAGCAGCTTAGATTTGACAGGGCGGGTGCCTGGGGCCAACGTCCTGACTTTC. This codes for CASSLDLTGRVPGANVLTF.